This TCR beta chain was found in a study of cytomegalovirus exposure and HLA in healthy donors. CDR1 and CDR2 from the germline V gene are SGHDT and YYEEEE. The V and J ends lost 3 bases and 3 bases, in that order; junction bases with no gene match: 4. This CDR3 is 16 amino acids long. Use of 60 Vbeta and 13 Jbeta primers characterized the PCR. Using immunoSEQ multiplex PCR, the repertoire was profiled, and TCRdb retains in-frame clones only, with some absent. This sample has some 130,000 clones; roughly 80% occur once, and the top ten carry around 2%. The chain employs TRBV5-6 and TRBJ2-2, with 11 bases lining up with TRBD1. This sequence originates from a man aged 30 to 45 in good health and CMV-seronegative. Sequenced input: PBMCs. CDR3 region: CASSWTGGADTGELFF. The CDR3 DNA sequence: TGTGCCAGCAGCTGGACAGGGGGCGCAGACACCGGGGAGCTGTTTTTT.